The table lists the clone carrying this TCR beta chain with a few counts. The entry originates in a study of Graves' ophthalmopathy and Graves' hyperthyroidism. TCR beta CDR3 amplification used RNA transcripts. First-round RT-PCR with HTBI primers preceded a second-round multiplex PCR. TCRdb re-called the multiplex PCR reads with MiXCR, one entry per CDR3 protein. The table has about 700,000 distinct CDR3 sequences, approximately 39% seen once. V lost 1 base, J lost 6 bases, and 6 bases stayed unmatched. This CDR3 contains 14 residues. Germline CDR1 and CDR2: LGHNA and YSLEER. The receptor comes from an adult man with Graves' ophthalmopathy. The sequenced sample consisted of peripheral blood. The chain recombines TRBV4-3 with TRBJ2-7; 7 bases align to TRBD1. CDR3 DNA: TGCGCCAGCAGCCAAGCTACCGGGACAGTCGAGCAGTACTTC. It encodes CASSQATGTVEQYF.